The following is a TCR beta chain sequence with its context. Its antigen is unknown. The sample is drawn from a study of cytomegalovirus exposure and HLA in healthy donors. Study conclusions and caveats: Associated with HLA alleles at 0.05 false discovery rate in a later analysis were 16,951 TCR beta sequences.

Germline V gene data show CDR1 as SGHVS and CDR2 as FQNEAQ. Trimming shortened V by 5 bases and J by 1 base, and 17 bases separated the two germline ends. This CDR3 spans 16 amino acids. Primers for the PCR totalled 60 Vbeta and 13 Jbeta. This table comes from immunoSEQ multiplex PCR, and its TCRdb copy is limited to in-frame clones, with some not included. The sample holds around 100,000 clones, roughly four fifths seen once. The specimen sequenced was PBMCs. The clonotype comes from a man under 40 in good health and CMV-seropositive. The rearrangement links TRBV7-8 to TRBJ2-5, with TRBD2 as a possible D gene (5 bases). The CDR3 here is CASSPQQTRVQETQYF. The CDR3 DNA follows: TGTGCCAGCAGCCCTCAGCAAACTAGGGTCCAAGAGACCCAGTACTTC.